This T cell receptor beta chain was profiled in a study of PD-1 blockade in classical Hodgkin lymphoma (TCRdb year 2020). Background for the entire study: Nivolumab dosing was 3 mg/kg intravenously every 2 weeks, continuing until either disease progression or unacceptable toxicity. The study used CyTOF and TCR beta sequencing to define a peripheral blood immune signature of response to PD-1 blockade in classical Hodgkin lymphoma.

Turning to this clone: Its antigen remains unidentified. Per-nucleotide qualities are absent, and no much larger clonotype sits a single base away.

Explained via the paper, the time point label denotes: cycle 1 day 1 (C1D1), immediately before nivolumab initiation. Every trial patient had relapsed after autologous stem cell transplantation, and cohorts A, B and C differed in prior brentuximab vedotin exposure. The trial cohort was composed of 55 to 65 patients with relapsed/refractory classical Hodgkin lymphoma, for whom complete response, partial response or progressive disease was recorded as best overall response. In the multi-cohort phase II CheckMate 205 trial, trial patients received single-agent nivolumab. Best overall response was determined by an independent review committee according to the 2007 International Working Group response criteria. PBMCs from the trial were collected at three points: immediately before nivolumab initiation (C1D1), and during therapy at cycle 2 day 1 and cycle 4 day 1. Peripheral blood was collected in 8 mL Vacutainer Cell Preparation Tubes, from which PBMCs were isolated by centrifugation and then cryopreserved.

The Qiagen DNeasy kit was used to extract genomic DNA both from unsorted PBMCs and from the negatively selected CD4+ and CD8+ fractions. TCR beta CDR3 regions were amplified by immunoSEQ multiplex PCR using primers annealing to V and J segments. A synthetic immune receptor repertoire was used to minimize amplification bias, and any remaining bias was removed computationally after sequencing. The original pipeline was this. Repertoire diversity was quantified as the Shannon entropy index using custom Python scripts. Unsorted, CD4+ and CD8+ repertoires were examined separately, except in combined analyses, for which CD4+ and CD8+ sequences were merged in silico. Clonal expansion was defined as a frequency increase of at least 2-fold after treatment compared with C1D1, and clones undetected at baseline were assigned a pseudocount of 0.5. Clones with 0 or 1 copy at C1D1 were classified as singleton clones, and clones with 2 or more copies were classified as non-singleton clones. Clones expanded in unsorted samples were assigned a CD4+, CD8+ or unknown annotation through matching of protein sequences in sorted samples from the same patient. Wilcoxon tests on paired samples were used to test diversity changes from C1D1 to C4D1. TCRdb holds this immuneACCESS table with in-frame rearrangements only. Some clones are missing; in checked studies, unresolved V genes explain under half, and the rest has no known cause. Clonal size and the V and J genes are those of that table, whereas D and trimming came from the DNA. In all, the sample holds approximately 60,000 clones, and roughly 88% of those were seen once. The ten most abundant clones make up 12% of the sample.

The V end gives up 2 bases and the J end 7 bases, leaving 8 bases in the junction not matched to a gene. The CDR3 sequence holds 16 residues, the cysteine and phenylalanine included. CDR3 DNA is the only sequence kept; it has 48 bases, read in frame from the first base. CDR1 and CDR2, per the germline V gene, are MGHDK and SYGVNS. Overall study results and their limits: CD4+ but not CD8+ TCR diversity rose significantly by C4D1 (p=0.0027 vs p=0.16), most apparent in complete responders (p=0.02). Newly diagnosed patients were reported to have lower baseline TCR diversity than healthy donors, and relapsed/refractory patients were reported to have lower baseline TCR diversity still. Only a single clinical trial cohort was studied, and what caused the repertoire differences, possibly disease activity or prior therapy, remained undefined. Patients starting nivolumab less than 1 year after ASCT had lower diversity and were excluded from later analyses to avoid confounding by immune reconstitution. Among trial patients, those achieving complete response had baseline diversity similar to that of newly diagnosed patients, while diversity was significantly lower in partial responders and progressors.

The chain is assembled from TRBV25-1 and TRBJ2-5, with 12 bases matching TRBD2. The TCR comes from a human donor with classical Hodgkin lymphoma. Sequences were derived from peripheral blood mononuclear cells (PBMCs), sampled at baseline. The bases read TGTGCCAGCAGTGAAGCGGGGACTAGCGGGTCTACGACCCAGTACTTC. Its product reads: CASSEAGTSGSTTQYF.